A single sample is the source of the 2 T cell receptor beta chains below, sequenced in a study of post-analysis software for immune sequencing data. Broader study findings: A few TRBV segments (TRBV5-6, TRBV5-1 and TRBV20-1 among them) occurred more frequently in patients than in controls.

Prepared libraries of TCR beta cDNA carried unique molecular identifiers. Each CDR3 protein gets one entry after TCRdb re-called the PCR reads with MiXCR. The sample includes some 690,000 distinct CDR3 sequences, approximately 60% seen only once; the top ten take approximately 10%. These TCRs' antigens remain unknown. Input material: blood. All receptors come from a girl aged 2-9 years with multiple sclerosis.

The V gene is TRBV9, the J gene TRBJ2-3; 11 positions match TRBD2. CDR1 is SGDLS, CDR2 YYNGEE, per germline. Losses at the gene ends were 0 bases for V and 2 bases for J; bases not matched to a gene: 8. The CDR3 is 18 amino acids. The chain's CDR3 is CASSVALAGALLTDTQYF. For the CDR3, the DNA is TGTGCCAGCAGCGTAGCACTAGCGGGAGCCCTCCTCACAGATACGCAGTATTTT.

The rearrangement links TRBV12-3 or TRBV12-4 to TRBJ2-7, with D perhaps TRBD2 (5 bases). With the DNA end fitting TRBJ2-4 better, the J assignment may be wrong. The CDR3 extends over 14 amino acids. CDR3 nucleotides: TGTGCCAGCAATCCGGGGTCATCTAAAAACATTCAGTACTTC. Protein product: CASNPGSSKNIQYF.